A selection of T cell receptor beta chains follows, all from one sample in a study of T cell responses to AZD1222 COVID-19 vaccine. Assay used: immunoSEQ multiplex PCR; TCRdb lists only in-frame clones, some missing. The table shows 66,000 or so clones, with 87% occurring only once. The sequences come from peripheral blood, collected on day 0 of AZD1222 vaccination. The receptors were sampled from an adult in good health. The CDR3 runs from the conserved cysteine through the conserved F or W. A D gene is named only where the DNA matches it firmly. Only part of the rows carry a size: once, few, many, or a class if the clone is expanded.

clone_size,v_call,d_call,j_call,cdr3_nt,cdr3_aa
once,TRBV19,-,TRBJ1-1,TGTGCCAGTAGTTGGATGGACACTGAAGCTTTCTTT,CASSWMDTEAFF
-,TRBV5-8,TRBD1,TRBJ1-5,TGTGCCAGCAGCTTTGGGACAGGCGGACAGCCCCAGCATTTT,CASSFGTGGQPQHF
-,TRBV6-5,-,TRBJ1-1,TGTGCCAGCACCCGGATACAGGGAATGAACACTGAAGCTTTCTTT,CASTRIQGMNTEAFF
-,TRBV11-2,-,TRBJ1-4,TGTGCCAGCAGCTTCCTAGGGGGTAGGAATGAAAAACTGTTTTTT,CASSFLGGRNEKLFF
-,TRBV30,-,TRBJ1-1,TGTGCCTGGGTACAGGTGGGCGAAGCTTTCTTT,CAWVQVGEAFF
once,TRBV4-1,TRBD1,TRBJ1-4,TGCGCCAGCAGCCTGACAGGGTCTGGTAATGAAAAACTGTTTTTT,CASSLTGSGNEKLFF
once,TRBV11-2,-,TRBJ2-6,TGTGCCAGCAGCCCCTACTCTGGGGCCAACGTCCTGACTTTC,CASSPYSGANVLTF
once,TRBV25-1,TRBD2,TRBJ2-3,TGTGCCAGCAGTGAATATGGGCAGCGGGGGGTCTCAGATACGCAGTATTTT,CASSEYGQRGVSDTQYF
few,TRBV11-3,-,TRBJ2-1,TGTGCCAGCAGCCTCACGGCCCACAACAATGAGCAGTTCTTC,CASSLTAHNNEQFF
-,TRBV21-1,-,TRBJ1-2,TGTGCCAGCAGCAAAGACGAAGGGACAGGCTATGGCTACACCTTC,CASSKDEGTGYGYTF
-,TRBV3-1/TRBV3-2,-,TRBJ1-4,TGTGCCAGCAGCCCGGATGCAACTAATGAAAAACTGTTTTTT,CASSPDATNEKLFF
-,TRBV2,TRBD1,TRBJ1-2,TGTGCCAGCAGCGGGACAGAGCAATATGGCTACACCTTC,CASSGTEQYGYTF
few,TRBV9,-,TRBJ2-7,TGTGCCAGCAGCGTAGATGGAGGGGACGAGCAGTACTTC,CASSVDGGDEQYF
-,TRBV18,-,TRBJ1-1,TGTGCCAGCTCACCACAAAACGGTAGAATGAACACTGAAGCTTTCTTT,CASSPQNGRMNTEAFF
-,TRBV5-5,-,TRBJ1-1,TGTGCCAACTGGGTAGCGGGGGGACCACCTGAAGCTTTCTTT,CANWVAGGPPEAFF
-,TRBV5-1,-,TRBJ1-1,TGCGCCAGCAGCTTGGTCCAGGGCCAGGCTTTCTTT,CASSLVQGQAFF
-,TRBV6-5,TRBD1,TRBJ2-2,TGTGCCAGCAGCTGGACAGGGGTGAGCGGGGAGCTGTTTTTT,CASSWTGVSGELFF
few,TRBV9,-,TRBJ1-3,TGTGCCAGCAGCGTGGGGGACACACCATCCTACTCTGGAAACACCATATATTTT,CASSVGDTPSYSGNTIYF
-,TRBV6-1,TRBD1,TRBJ2-7,TGTGCCAGCAGTGAGGCGGGCCAGGGGGCAAGGTACGAGCAGTACTTC,CASSEAGQGARYEQYF